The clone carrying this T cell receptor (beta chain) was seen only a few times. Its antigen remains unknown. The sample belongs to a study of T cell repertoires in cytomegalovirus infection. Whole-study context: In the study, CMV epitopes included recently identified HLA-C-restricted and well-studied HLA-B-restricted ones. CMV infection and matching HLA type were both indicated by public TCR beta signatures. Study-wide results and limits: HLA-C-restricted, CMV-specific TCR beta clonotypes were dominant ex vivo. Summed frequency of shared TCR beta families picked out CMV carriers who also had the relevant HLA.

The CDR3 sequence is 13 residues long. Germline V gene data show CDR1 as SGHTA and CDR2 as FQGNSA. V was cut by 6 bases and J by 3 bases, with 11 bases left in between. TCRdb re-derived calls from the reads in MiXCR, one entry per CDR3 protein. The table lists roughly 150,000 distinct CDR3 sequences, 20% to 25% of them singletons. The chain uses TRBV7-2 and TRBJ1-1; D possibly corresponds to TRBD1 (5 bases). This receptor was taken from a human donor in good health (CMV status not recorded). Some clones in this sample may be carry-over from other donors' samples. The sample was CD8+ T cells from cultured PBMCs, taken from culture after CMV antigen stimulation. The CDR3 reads CASSWGRDTEAFF. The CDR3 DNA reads TGTGCCAGCAGTTGGGGCCGTGACACTGAAGCTTTCTTT.